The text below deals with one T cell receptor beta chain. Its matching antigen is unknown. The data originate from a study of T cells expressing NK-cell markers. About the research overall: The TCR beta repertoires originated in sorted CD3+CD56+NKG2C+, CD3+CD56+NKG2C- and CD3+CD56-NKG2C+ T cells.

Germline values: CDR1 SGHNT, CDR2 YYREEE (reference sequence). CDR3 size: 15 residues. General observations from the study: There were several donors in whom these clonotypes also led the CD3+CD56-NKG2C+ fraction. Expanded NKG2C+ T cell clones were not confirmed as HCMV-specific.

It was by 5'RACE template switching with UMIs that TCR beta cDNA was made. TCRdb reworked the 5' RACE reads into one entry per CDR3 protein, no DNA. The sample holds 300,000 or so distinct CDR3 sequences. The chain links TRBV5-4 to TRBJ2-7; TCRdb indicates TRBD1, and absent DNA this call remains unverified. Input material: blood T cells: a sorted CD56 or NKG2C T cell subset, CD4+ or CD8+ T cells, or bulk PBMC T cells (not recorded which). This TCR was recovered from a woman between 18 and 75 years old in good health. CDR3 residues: CASSIPGQRAYEQYF.